What follows describes a single T cell receptor beta chain. Its antigen remains unknown. This entry comes from a study of T cells expressing NK-cell markers. Overall study context: Source material for TCR beta repertoires consisted of sorted CD3+CD56+NKG2C+, CD3+CD56+NKG2C- and CD3+CD56-NKG2C+ T cells. Among eight sequenced donors, seven carried HCMV seropositivity while one was seronegative. Whole-study results and caveats: The leading position in the CD3+CD56-NKG2C+ fraction of several donors also went to these clonotypes. What remained unclear was the HCMV specificity of expanded NKG2C+ T cell clones.

TCRdb reprocessed the 5' RACE reads, with one entry per CDR3 protein and no DNA. The listing records 300,000 to 450,000 distinct CDR3 sequences. This CDR3 spans 19 amino acids. Looked up from germline, CDR1 is LGHDT and CDR2 is YNNKEL (reference sequence). This clonotype was obtained from a man aged 18 to 69 in good health. Sequencing was performed on blood T cells: a sorted CD56 or NKG2C T cell subset, CD4+ or CD8+ T cells, or bulk PBMC T cells (not recorded which). The gene calls are TRBV3-1 and TRBJ2-5; the TCRdb call, TRBD2, lacks DNA for checking. CDR3 protein: CASSQGDKPRRGPQETQYF.